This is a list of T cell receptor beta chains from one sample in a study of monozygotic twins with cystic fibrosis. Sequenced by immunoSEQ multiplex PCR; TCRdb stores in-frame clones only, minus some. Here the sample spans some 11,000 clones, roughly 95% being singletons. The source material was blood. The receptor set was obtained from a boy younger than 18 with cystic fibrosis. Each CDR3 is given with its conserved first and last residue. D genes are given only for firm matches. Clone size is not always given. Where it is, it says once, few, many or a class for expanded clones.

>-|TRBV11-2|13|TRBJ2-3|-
CASSSPLTDTQYF
TGTGCCAGCAGCTCTCCTCTCACAGATACGCAGTATTTT
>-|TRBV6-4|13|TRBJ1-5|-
CASSLRPDQPQHF
TGTGCCAGCTCACTTCGGCCTGATCAGCCCCAGCATTTT
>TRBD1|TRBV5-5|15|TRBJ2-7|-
CASSKHRGSSYEQYF
TGTGCCAGCAGCAAACACAGGGGGAGCTCCTACGAGCAGTACTTC
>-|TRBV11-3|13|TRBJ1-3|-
CASPRQVGNTIYF
TGTGCCAGCCCCCGGCAGGTCGGAAACACCATATATTTT
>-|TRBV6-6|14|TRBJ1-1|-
CASSRQSGNTEAFF
TGTGCCAGCAGCCGACAATCTGGTAACACTGAAGCTTTCTTT
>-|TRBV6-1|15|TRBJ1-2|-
CASSDGGFPVNGYTF
TGTGCCAGCAGTGACGGCGGCTTTCCGGTCAATGGCTACACCTTC
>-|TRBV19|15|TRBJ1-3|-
CASSIQGRSGNTIYF
TGTGCCAGTAGTATCCAAGGACGTTCTGGAAACACCATATATTTT
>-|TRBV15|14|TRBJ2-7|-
CATSRDGGGYEQYF
TGTGCCACCAGCAGAGATGGGGGCGGCTACGAGCAGTACTTC
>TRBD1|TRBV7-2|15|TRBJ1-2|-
CASSLDWSGGYGYTF
TGTGCCAGCAGCTTAGATTGGTCAGGGGGGTATGGCTACACCTTC
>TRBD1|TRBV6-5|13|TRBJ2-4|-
CASSYSGTGIQYF
TGTGCCAGCAGTTACTCAGGGACAGGCATTCAGTACTTC
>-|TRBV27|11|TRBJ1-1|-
CASSTYTEAFF
TGTGCCAGCAGTACGTACACTGAAGCTTTCTTT
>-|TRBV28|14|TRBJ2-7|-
CASSSGTPPNEQYF
TGTGCCAGCAGTTCCGGGACACCACCCAACGAGCAGTACTTC
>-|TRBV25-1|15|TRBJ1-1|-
CASNRAGEMNTEAFF
TGTGCCAGCAACCGGGCAGGGGAGATGAACACTGAAGCTTTCTTT
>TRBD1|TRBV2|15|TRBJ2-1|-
CASSPLGQGNNEQFF
TGTGCCAGCAGCCCACTGGGACAGGGGAACAATGAGCAGTTCTTC
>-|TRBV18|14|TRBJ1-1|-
CASLLRQENTEAFF
TGTGCCAGCTTACTAAGACAGGAGAACACTGAAGCTTTCTTT
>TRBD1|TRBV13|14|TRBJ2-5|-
CASSLTGGAETQYF
TGTGCCAGCAGCCTTACAGGGGGCGCAGAGACCCAGTACTTC
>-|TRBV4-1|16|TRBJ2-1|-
CASSLLIGDTYNEQFF
TGCGCCAGCAGCCTCCTGATCGGGGACACCTACAATGAGCAGTTCTTC
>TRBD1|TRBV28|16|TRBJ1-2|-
CASRAAIAGTGNGYTF
TGTGCCAGCAGGGCCGCCATAGCCGGGACAGGGAATGGCTACACCTTC
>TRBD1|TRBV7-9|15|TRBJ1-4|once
CASSFKDRETEKLFF
TGTGCCAGCAGCTTTAAGGACAGGGAAACCGAAAAACTGTTTTTT
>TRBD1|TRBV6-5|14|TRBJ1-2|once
CASSYRQGVGGYTF
TGTGCCAGCAGTTACCGACAGGGGGTTGGCGGCTACACCTTC
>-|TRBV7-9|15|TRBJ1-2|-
CASSLDSLLIYGYTF
TGTGCCAGCAGCTTAGACAGCCTACTGATCTATGGCTACACCTTC
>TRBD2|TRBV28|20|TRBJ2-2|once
CASSLWEVGSGSRNTGELFF
TGTGCCAGCAGTTTATGGGAGGTCGGTAGCGGGAGCCGCAACACCGGGGAGCTGTTTTTT
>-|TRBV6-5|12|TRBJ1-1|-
CASRGVTAEAFF
TGTGCCAGTAGAGGGGTTACCGCTGAAGCTTTCTTT
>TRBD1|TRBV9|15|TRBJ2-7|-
CASSLTGDRGYEQYF
TGTGCCAGCAGCCTGACCGGTGACAGGGGCTACGAGCAGTACTTC
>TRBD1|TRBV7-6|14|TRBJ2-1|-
CASSLVAEGAEQFF
TGTGCCAGCAGCTTAGTGGCCGAGGGGGCTGAGCAGTTCTTC
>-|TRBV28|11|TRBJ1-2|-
CASRGLAGYTF
TGTGCCAGCAGGGGCCTGGCTGGCTACACCTTC
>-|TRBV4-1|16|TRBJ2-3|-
CASSQLPAGRSDTQYF
TGCGCCAGCAGCCAACTTCCGGCTGGGCGATCAGATACGCAGTATTTT
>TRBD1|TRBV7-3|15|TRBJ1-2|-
CASSPDRGASYGYTF
TGTGCCAGCAGCCCGGACAGGGGGGCTAGCTATGGCTACACCTTC
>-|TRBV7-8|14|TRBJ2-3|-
CASSFRQFTDTQYF
TGTGCCAGCAGCTTTCGACAGTTCACAGATACGCAGTATTTT
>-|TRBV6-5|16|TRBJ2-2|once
CASSYSRFANTGELFF
TGTGCCAGCAGTTACTCGAGGTTCGCGAACACCGGGGAGCTGTTTTTT
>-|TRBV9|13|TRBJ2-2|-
CASSVGGLGELFF
TGTGCCAGCAGCGTAGGCGGGTTGGGGGAGCTGTTTTTT
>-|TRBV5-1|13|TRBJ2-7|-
CASSPGSPYEQYF
TGCGCCAGCAGTCCAGGTTCCCCCTACGAGCAGTACTTC
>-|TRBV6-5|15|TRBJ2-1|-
CASSYDRRQGNEQFF
TGTGCCAGCAGTTACGACAGAAGGCAGGGCAATGAGCAGTTCTTC
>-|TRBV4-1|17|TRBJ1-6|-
CASSQDTTRQYNSPLHF
TGCGCCAGCAGCCAAGATACAACCCGTCAGTATAATTCACCCCTCCACTTT
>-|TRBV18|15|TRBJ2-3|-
CASSPSQGIADTQYF
TGTGCCAGCTCACCTTCGCAGGGGATTGCAGATACGCAGTATTTT
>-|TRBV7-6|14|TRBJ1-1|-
CASSLVPGNTEAFF
TGTGCCAGCAGCTTAGTCCCCGGGAACACTGAAGCTTTCTTT
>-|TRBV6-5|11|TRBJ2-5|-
CASSRGETQYF
TGTGCCAGCAGTAGGGGAGAGACCCAGTACTTC
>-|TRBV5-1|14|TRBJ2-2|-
CATGASENTGELFF
TGCGCCACCGGAGCTAGCGAAAACACCGGGGAGCTGTTTTTT
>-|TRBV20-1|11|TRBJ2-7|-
CSARGSGAQYF
TGCAGTGCTAGGGGCTCGGGTGCGCAGTACTTC
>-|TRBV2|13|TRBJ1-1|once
CASSAEGRTEAFF
TGTGCCAGCAGTGCTGAGGGGCGCACTGAAGCTTTCTTT
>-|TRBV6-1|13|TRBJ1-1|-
CASSEVGSLEAFF
TGTGCCAGCAGTGAAGTGGGCAGTCTAGAAGCTTTCTTT
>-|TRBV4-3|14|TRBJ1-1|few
CASSQVSEGDEAFF
TGCGCCAGCAGCCAAGTGTCGGAGGGGGACGAAGCTTTCTTT
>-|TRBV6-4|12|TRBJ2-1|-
CATWGGGNEQFF
TGTGCCACCTGGGGAGGGGGCAATGAGCAGTTCTTC
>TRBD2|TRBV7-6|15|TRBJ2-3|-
CASSLSGGDADTQYF
TGTGCCAGCAGCTTAAGCGGGGGCGATGCAGATACGCAGTATTTT
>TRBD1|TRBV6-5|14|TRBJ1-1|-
CASAINRGYTEAFF
TGTGCCAGCGCTATCAACAGGGGCTACACTGAAGCTTTCTTT
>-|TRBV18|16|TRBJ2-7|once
CASSPPPRGLTYEQYF
TGTGCCAGCTCACCACCCCCCAGGGGATTAACCTACGAGCAGTACTTC
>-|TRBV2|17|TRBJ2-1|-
CASSEAPRSPRDNEQFF
TGTGCCAGCAGTGAAGCCCCGAGAAGCCCCCGCGACAATGAGCAGTTCTTC
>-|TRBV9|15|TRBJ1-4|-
CASSVAVGINEKLFF
TGTGCCAGCAGCGTAGCGGTGGGAATTAATGAAAAACTGTTTTTT
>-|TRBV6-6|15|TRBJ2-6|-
CASSFGTSGANVLTF
TGTGCCAGCAGTTTCGGGACTTCTGGGGCCAACGTCCTGACTTTC
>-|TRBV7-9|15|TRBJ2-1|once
CASSSTGRYSNEQFF
TGTGCCAGCAGTTCTACAGGGCGATACTCGAATGAGCAGTTCTTC
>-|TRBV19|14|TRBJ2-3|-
CASSIGPLTDTQYF
TGTGCCAGTAGTATAGGCCCACTCACAGATACGCAGTATTTT
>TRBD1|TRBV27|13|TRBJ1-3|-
CASRGTAGNTIYF
TGTGCCAGCAGGGGGACAGCCGGAAACACCATATATTTT
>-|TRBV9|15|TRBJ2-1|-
CASSVEDSSYNEQFF
TGTGCCAGCAGCGTAGAAGACAGTTCCTACAATGAGCAGTTCTTC
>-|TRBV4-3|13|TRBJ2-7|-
CASSQDSPYEQYF
TGCGCCAGCAGCCAAGATTCACCCTACGAGCAGTACTTC